Listed below are T cell receptor beta chains from one sample, sequenced in a study of blood T cell repertoires in COVID-19. Measured with immunoSEQ multiplex PCR; TCRdb has only the in-frame clones, and not every one. Among 87,000 or so clones, approximately 85% were seen once, and the ten largest hold 3%. The specimen was peripheral blood. The receptors come from a woman of 80 years or more with COVID-19, enrolled during active disease. Both conserved end residues are trimmed from each CDR3. The D gene is left open where the match is weak.

j_call d_call cdr3_length v_call cdr3_aa
TRBJ2-7 TRBD1 10 TRBV6-2/TRBV6-3 ASSRQGYEQY
TRBJ2-5 TRBD2 15 TRBV4-1 ASSQLGLAGAAETQY
TRBJ1-1 TRBD1 13 TRBV3-1/TRBV3-2 ASSQDRTGSTEAF
TRBJ2-1 TRBD2 12 TRBV29-1 SAGTSGRLDEQF
TRBJ2-1 - 13 TRBV18 ASSPRGTLYNEQF
TRBJ2-7 - 12 TRBV2 ASSVSPLSYEQY
TRBJ1-2 - 13 TRBV15 ATSRDFTAGYGYT
TRBJ2-5 - 14 TRBV7-2 ASSPNRPGGGETQY
TRBJ1-2 TRBD1 11 TRBV2 ASKGQVDYGYT
TRBJ1-2 TRBD1 11 TRBV2 ASRIQGVYGYT
TRBJ1-2 - 12 TRBV3-1/TRBV3-2 ASSPLWEGVGYT
TRBJ1-3 - 12 TRBV6-6 ASSSGAAGNTIY
TRBJ2-7 TRBD2 13 TRBV5-6 ASSFGGGYSYEQY
TRBJ1-1 - 16 TRBV6-1 ASSATHPWGRTSELAF
TRBJ2-3 - 12 TRBV2 ASSVWLSTDTQY
TRBJ1-1 - 12 TRBV19 ASSTRQAGTEAF
TRBJ2-2 - 13 TRBV10-3 AISESIAATGELF
TRBJ2-1 - 11 TRBV6-1 ASSELWYNEQF
TRBJ2-1 - 13 TRBV4-1 ASSPDRGSYNEQF
TRBJ2-2 - 14 TRBV21-1 ASSKREGLGTGELF
TRBJ2-1 TRBD2 13 TRBV7-2 ASSISSGLYNEQF
TRBJ2-7 - 11 TRBV29-1 SVGRGSSYEQY
TRBJ2-1 TRBD2 14 TRBV29-1 SVSGGAGGSYNEQF
TRBJ2-3 TRBD2 14 TRBV7-9 ASSKTSGGAQDTQY
TRBJ2-7 - 10 TRBV7-9 ASSKRGGEQY
TRBJ1-1 - 12 TRBV27 ASTPTGMNTEAF
TRBJ2-2 TRBD2 15 TRBV14 ASSQYTAGGITGELF
TRBJ1-5 - 12 TRBV6-1 ASSEFRGNQPQH
TRBJ2-1 TRBD1 13 TRBV2 ASSLRDRVYNEQF